This T cell receptor (beta chain) came from a study of blood T cell repertoires in COVID-19. Germline V CDR1 and CDR2: LGHDT, YNNKEL (reference sequence). This CDR3 spans 19 amino acids. V lost 3 bases to trimming and J lost 5 bases; unmatched junction nucleotides: 13. The table came from immunoSEQ multiplex PCR; TCRdb's copy has only in-frame clones and leaves some out. The sample consists of around 120,000 clones, about 91% of them appearing once. The rearrangement links TRBV3-1 (or the pseudogene TRBV3-2) to TRBJ2-1; 13 bases agree with TRBD2. The sequence was obtained from a woman aged 45 to 65 with active or convalescent COVID-19. Sequences were obtained from peripheral blood. The CDR3 is CASSHRGTSGTSPHNEQFF. CDR3 coding DNA: TGTGCCAGCAGCCACCGTGGGACTAGCGGGACTAGCCCCCACAATGAGCAGTTCTTC.